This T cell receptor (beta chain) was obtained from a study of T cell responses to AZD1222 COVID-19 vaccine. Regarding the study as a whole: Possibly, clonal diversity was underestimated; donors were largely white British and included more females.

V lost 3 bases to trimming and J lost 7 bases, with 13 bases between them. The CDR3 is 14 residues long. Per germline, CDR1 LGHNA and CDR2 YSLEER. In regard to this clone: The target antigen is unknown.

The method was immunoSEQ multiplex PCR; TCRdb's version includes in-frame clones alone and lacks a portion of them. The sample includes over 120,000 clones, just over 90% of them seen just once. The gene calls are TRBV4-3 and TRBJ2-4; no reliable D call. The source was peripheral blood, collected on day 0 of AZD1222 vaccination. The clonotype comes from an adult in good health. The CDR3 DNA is TGCGCCAGCAGCCAGACTTCCACCCTGAACATTCAGTACTTC. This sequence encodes CASSQTSTLNIQYF.